Listed here are 22 T cell receptor beta chains from one sample, sequenced in a study of tumor and adjacent non-tumor tissue in lung cancer. Three rounds of nested PCR, following a modified ARM-PCR protocol, produced the TCRbeta library. From the multiplex PCR reads, TCRdb called clonotypes with MiXCR, one entry per CDR3 protein. The data contain 68,000 or so distinct CDR3 sequences, 55% to 70% of them singletons. No cell sorting was done before RNA was extracted from the tissue. The sequencing sample was made of lung tumor tissue. These TCRs come from a man aged 50-59 years with non-small cell lung cancer.

This clonotype appeared once. A much larger clone is a single base away; this may be a read error. The J gene is TRBJ2-5, the V gene TRBV2; no clear D gene. This CDR3 comprises 12 residues. The V end was cut by 10 bases, the J end by 5 bases, with 14 bases between. The germline V gene has CDR1 SNHLY and CDR2 FYNNEI. Written as DNA, the CDR3 is TGTGCCACTTGGCCCAGCCGGGAGACCCAGTACTTC. Protein sequence: CATWPSRETQYF.

This clonotype came up once. The gene calls are TRBV5-1 and TRBJ2-2; tentative D call: TRBD2 (6 bases). V lost 2 bases to trimming and J lost 7 bases, with 18 bases between them. CDR1 and CDR2 (germline): SGHRS, YFSETQ. The CDR3 loop spans 16 amino acids. CDR3 protein: CASSFGSGAGIGELFF. CDR3 in DNA: TGCGCCAGCAGCTTTGGTAGCGGAGCGGGCATCGGGGAGCTGTTTTTT.

The CDR3 is CASSGTSGRAGRTGELFF. The DNA for the CDR3 is TGTGCCAGCAGTGGGACTAGCGGGAGGGCCGGACGCACCGGGGAGCTGTTTTTT. V and J are TRBV6-1 and TRBJ2-2, with TRBD2 matching 15 bases. Germline assignment: CDR1 MNHNS and CDR2 SASEGT. The CDR3 has 18 residues. V was clipped by 4 bases and J by 4 bases; unmatched bases: 7.

This clonotype was recorded at least ten times. J is TRBJ2-6 and V is TRBV5-5, with 11 bases aligning to TRBD1. V gave up 3 bases and J gave up 3 bases; unmatched junction bases: 8. Germline CDR1 is SGHKS and CDR2 is YYEKEE (reference sequence). The CDR3 runs to 18 residues. The CDR3 DNA reads TGTGCCAGCAGCTCCGGGACAGGGGGAACGGGTGGGGCCAACGTCCTGACTTTC. Its protein product is CASSSGTGGTGGANVLTF.

With respect to this clonotype: It may be a read error: a sequence one base away is much more abundant. This chain links TRBV11-2 with TRBJ2-1, with a possible D match to TRBD2 (5 bases). CDR1 and CDR2 from the germline V gene are SGHAT and FQNNGV. The length of the CDR3 is 15 residues. Here the CDR3 reads CASSSFAVRPPGVLF. The CDR3 nucleotides read TGTGCCAGCAGCTCCTTTGCCGTACGACCCCCCGGGGTGCTCTTC.

The rearrangement links TRBV12-3 or TRBV12-4 to TRBJ1-1; possible D gene TRBD1, 6 bases. This CDR3 is 12 amino acids long. The CDR3 loop is CVRSSRTADAFF. CDR3 DNA sequence: TGTGTCAGGAGTAGTCGGACAGCCGACGCTTTCTTT.

Comment on this clonotype: A read error is likely, as this CDR3 ends without the conserved phenylalanine or tryptophan. J is TRBJ1-1 and V is TRBV6-6, with D tentatively TRBD1 (5 bases). The CDR3 has 18 residues. V dropped 2 bases and J dropped 0 bases, with 19 bases sitting between them. Germline CDR1 MNHNY, CDR2 SVGAGI (reference sequence). The CDR3 DNA sequence: TGTGCCAGCAGTTACCACCCCCGGACGGGGCGCATGAACACTGAAGCTTTCCTT. This encodes CASSYHPRTGRMNTEAFL.

Note on this clonotype: A junction boundary mismatches the germline segment, possibly from a read error. This chain uses TRBV7-8 with TRBJ2-5; D remains unclear. Looked up from germline, CDR1 is SGHVS and CDR2 is FQNEAQ. The CDR3 extends over 12 amino acids. The CDR3 DNA follows: TGTGCCAGCATACCAATCAAAGAGACACAGTACTTC. It codes for CASIPIKETQYF. Using reference TRBV7-8 and TRBJ2-5 for the parts outside the CDR3, the full variable domain is GAGVSQSPRYKVAKRGQDVALRCDPISGHVSLFWYQQALGQGPEFLTYFQNEAQLDKSGLPSDRFFAERPEGSVSTLKIQRTQQEDSAVYLCASIPIKETQYFGPGTRLLVL.

This clonotype has only a few counts. A read error is likely, as this CDR3 ends without the conserved phenylalanine or tryptophan. V and J are TRBV4-2 and TRBJ1-2, with 10 bases identical to TRBD1. Germline V lookup: CDR1 LGHNA, CDR2 YNFKEQ. V lost 4 bases, J lost 0 bases, and 5 bases stayed unmatched. The CDR3 consists of 16 residues. CDR3 loop: CASSLDRGRANYGYTL. CDR3 bases: TGTGCCAGCAGCCTCGACAGGGGGCGGGCTAACTATGGCTACACCTTA.

Details on this clonotype: One end of the junction is discordant with germline, which a read error may explain. This chain joins TRBV29-1 and TRBJ2-1; the D gene is possibly TRBD2 (6 bases). This CDR3 is built from 15 residues. Germline values: CDR1 SQVTM, CDR2 ANQGSEA. The CDR3 nucleotides are TGCAGCATTGATGGAGGGATTGAACCCTACAATGAGCAGTTCTTC. This encodes CSIDGGIEPYNEQFF.

In the case of this clonotype: Just one base apart from a much larger clone, this may be a read error. The chain is built from TRBV20-1 and TRBJ1-1; D is unresolved. CDR3 length equals 15 residues. Germline V gives CDR1 DFQATT, CDR2 SNEGSKA (reference sequence). Trimming shortened V by 7 bases and J by 1 base, and 19 bases separated the two germline ends. The DNA of the CDR3 is TGCAGTGGTAGCCCTTCTGGTATTTGGAACACTGAAGCTTTCTTT. It yields the protein CSGSPSGIWNTEAFF.

On this clonotype: The junction differs from germline at one of its ends, possibly a read error. This chain links TRBV6-2 or TRBV6-3 with TRBJ2-1; tentatively, D is TRBD1 or TRBD2 (6 bases each). The CDR3 covers 13 residues. Germline CDR1 MNHEY, CDR2 SVGEGT. The CDR3 DNA follows: TGTGCCAGCAGAGGGGGGCCCGTCAATGAGCAGATCTTC. Translation gives CASRGGPVNEQIF.

As regards this clonotype: Possible read error: a much larger clone is one base away. The chain recombines TRBV29-1 with TRBJ2-1; D may be TRBD2 (6 bases). V was pared by 3 bases and J by 7 bases, with 16 bases between. The germline V gene has CDR1 SQVTM and CDR2 ANQGSEA. There are 14 residues in the CDR3. CDR3 region: CSVDSWCGANEQFF. CDR3 DNA sequence: TGCAGCGTTGATTCGTGGTGCGGGGCAAATGAGCAGTTCTTC.

Turning to this clonotype: This may arise from a read error, as a much more abundant clone is one base away. The V gene is TRBV6-5, the J gene TRBJ1-6, with D possibly being TRBD1 (5 bases). Looked up from germline, CDR1 is MNHEY and CDR2 is SVGAGI. The CDR3 covers 17 residues. CDR3: CASSPISTVSYNSPLNF. The CDR3 DNA sequence: TGTGCCAGCAGCCCAATTTCGACAGTCTCCTATAATTCACCCCTCAACTTT.

This chain connects TRBV7-3 to TRBJ2-2; 12 bases fit TRBD2. This CDR3 has 18 residues. The ends lost 5 bases at V and 5 bases at J; junction bases unmatched: 12. The germline CDR1 and CDR2 sequences are SGHTA and FQGTGA. The CDR3 nucleotides read TGTGCCAGCAGCCCCCGGCTAGCGGGGGGGCATCAGACCGGGGAGCTGTTTTTT. Protein sequence: CASSPRLAGGHQTGELFF.

This clonotype was recorded a few times. Being one base from a much bigger clone, this may be a read error. This chain joins TRBV4-1 and TRBJ1-1; no clear D gene. CDR1 is MGHRA and CDR2 is YSYEKL in the germline V gene. The CDR3 contains 16 residues. CDR3 region: CASSQDRARMNTEVFF. The CDR3 DNA follows: TGCGCCAGCAGCCAAGATCGCGCACGTATGAACACTGAAGTTTTCTTT.

V usage is TRBV6-7 and J usage is TRBJ2-1, with TRBD2 matching 9 bases. TRBV6-7 is recorded as an ORF, its role being uncertain. The junction had 11 bases not matched to a gene; V was cut back by 2 bases and J by 0 bases. The CDR3 has 19 amino acids. CDR3 sequence reads: CASSYPASGNFSSYNEQFF. CDR3 in DNA: TGTGCCAGCAGTTACCCGGCTAGCGGGAATTTTAGCTCCTACAATGAGCAGTTCTTC.

With respect to this clonotype: A single base separates this from a much larger clone, so it may be a read error. The rearrangement uses TRBV28 and TRBJ1-1; D ambiguous. The CDR3 covers 13 residues. Germline assignment: CDR1 MDHEN and CDR2 SYDVKM. The CDR3 region is CANSFYLGTEAFF. The CDR3 DNA reads TGTGCCAACAGTTTCTACCTCGGGACTGAAGCTTTCTTT.

Worth noting for this clonotype: The germline gene is not matched at one end of the junction; a read error may be the cause. The chain is built from TRBV28 and TRBJ2-2, with D tentatively TRBD2 (5 bases). Germline V gene data show CDR1 as MDHEN and CDR2 as SYDVKM. The CDR3 has 14 residues. The CDR3 DNA is TGTGCCAGCAGTTTATTAGGACTCACCGGGGAGCTGGTTTTT. Protein sequence: CASSLLGLTGELVF.

Note on this clonotype: No conserved phenylalanine or tryptophan ends this CDR3, so it is likely a read error. The rearrangement uses TRBV6-1 and TRBJ1-6; maybe TRBD1 (6 bases). Germline V lookup: CDR1 MNHNS, CDR2 SASEGT. V was pared by 6 bases and J by 15 bases, with 18 bases between. The CDR3 consists of 13 residues. The CDR3 sequence is CASSQQGEDLLHY. Written as DNA, the CDR3 is TGTGCCAGCAGCCAACAGGGAGAGGATCTCCTCCACTAT.

About this clonotype itself: Sequence at one end of the junction differs from germline and may be a read error. This chain links TRBV6-5 with TRBJ2-7; 11 bases are a match to TRBD1. CDR1 and CDR2 from the germline V gene are MNHEY and SVGAGI. This CDR3 is built from 18 residues. The CDR3 here is CVSSYSDGTGTGGYEQYF. The CDR3 DNA reads TGTGTCAGCAGTTACTCTGATGGTACCGGGACAGGGGGCTACGAGCAGTACTTC.

This clonotype occurred once. A much bigger clone sits one base away, suggesting this may be a read error. CDR3 sequence (DNA): TGTGTCAGCAGTCCTCTAACATTGGGGAATGAGCAGTTCTTC. Translated: CVSSPLTLGNEQFF. The V gene is TRBV12-3 or TRBV12-4, the J gene TRBJ2-1; D gene unclear. This CDR3 comprises 14 residues.